The subject of this entry is one TCR beta chain. This entry is derived from a study of blood T cell repertoires in COVID-19. The CDR3 is made up of 17 amino acids. It was during active infection that Seattle patients were enrolled and then longitudinally followed. The authors' processing: The authors estimated nucleated cell counts from reference gene primer amplification. The protocol was immunoSEQ multiplex PCR, while the TCRdb copy is restricted to in-frame clones and leaves out a portion. That table gives V, J and clone size, and the DNA gave D and trimming. In the table there are 150,000 or so clones, 82% of which are singletons.

Sequenced material: peripheral blood. The J gene is TRBJ2-7, the V gene TRBV21-1; TRBD2 was called by the table and not checked on the DNA. TRBV21-1 is designated a pseudogene. The sequence came from a woman between 40 and 55 years old with COVID-19, enrolled during active disease. As DNA, the CDR3 is TGTGCCAGCAGCAATCGCGTCGGGTCCCGATCAAGTTACGAGCAGTACGTC. As protein: CASSNRVGSRSSYEQYV.